This TCR beta chain was profiled in a study of T-cell reconstitution after alpha-beta-depleted transplantation in children. Germline CDR1 reads KGHSH; CDR2 reads LQKENI. Between the trimmed V and J ends, which lost 2 bases and 0 bases, there was a span of 7 bases. The CDR3 is 14 residues long. Preparation of the TCRbeta library involved a method that used unique molecular identifiers. TCRdb reprocessed the PCR reads via MiXCR and lists one record per CDR3 protein. Of 150,000 to 250,000 distinct CDR3 sequences listed, just over 14% were seen once; the top ten hold under 15%. A few counts support this clonotype.

This sequence joins TRBV18 and TRBJ2-5; D is unclear. This specimen was PBMCs from the stem cell graft donor, taken from the stem cell graft. The clonotype originates from a human donor who donated a stem cell graft to a child with acute lymphoblastic leukemia. This chain's CDR3 is CASSPRENQETQYF. The DNA of the CDR3 is TGTGCCAGCTCACCAAGAGAAAACCAAGAGACCCAGTACTTC.